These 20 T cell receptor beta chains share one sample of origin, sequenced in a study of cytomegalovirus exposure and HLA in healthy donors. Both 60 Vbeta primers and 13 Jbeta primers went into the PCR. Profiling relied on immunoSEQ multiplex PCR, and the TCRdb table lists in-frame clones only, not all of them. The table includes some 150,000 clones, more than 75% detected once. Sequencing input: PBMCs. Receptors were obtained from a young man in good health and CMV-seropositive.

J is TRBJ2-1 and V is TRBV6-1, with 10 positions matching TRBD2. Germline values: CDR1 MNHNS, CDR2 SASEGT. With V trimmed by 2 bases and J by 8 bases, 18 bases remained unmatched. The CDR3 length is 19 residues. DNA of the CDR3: TGTGCCAGCAGTGAAATAGGACCCGGGCTAGCGGGAGTCAGATATGAGCAGTTCTTC. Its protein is CASSEIGPGLAGVRYEQFF.

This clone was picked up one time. The CDR3, as DNA: TGTGCCAGCACTTTAACCGGGGAAGAGGCTGAAGCTTTCTTT. Amino acid sequence: CASTLTGEEAEAFF. The rearrangement uses TRBV7-6 and TRBJ1-1; D is uncertain. Looked up from germline, CDR1 is SGHVS and CDR2 is FNYEAQ. The length of the CDR3 is 14 residues. Trimming stripped 7 bases from V and 6 bases from J, with 18 bases between.

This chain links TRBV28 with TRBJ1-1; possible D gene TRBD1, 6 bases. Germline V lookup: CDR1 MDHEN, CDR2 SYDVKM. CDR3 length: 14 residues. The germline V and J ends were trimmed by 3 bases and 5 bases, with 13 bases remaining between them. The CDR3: CASSFRPRGTEAFF. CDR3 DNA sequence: TGTGCCAGCAGTTTTAGGCCGAGGGGGACTGAAGCTTTCTTT.

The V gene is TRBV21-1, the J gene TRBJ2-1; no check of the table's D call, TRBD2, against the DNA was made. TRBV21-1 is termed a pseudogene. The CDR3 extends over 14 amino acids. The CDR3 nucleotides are TGTGCCAGCAGCAAACGGCCTAGTCCCCATGAGCAGTTCTTC. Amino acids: CASSKRPSPHEQFF.

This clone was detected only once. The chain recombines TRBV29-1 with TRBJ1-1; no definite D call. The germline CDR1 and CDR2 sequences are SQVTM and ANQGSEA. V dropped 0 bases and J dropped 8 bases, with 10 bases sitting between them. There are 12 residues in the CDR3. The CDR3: CSVEDPGREAFF. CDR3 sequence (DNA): TGCAGCGTTGAAGATCCCGGGAGGGAAGCTTTCTTT.

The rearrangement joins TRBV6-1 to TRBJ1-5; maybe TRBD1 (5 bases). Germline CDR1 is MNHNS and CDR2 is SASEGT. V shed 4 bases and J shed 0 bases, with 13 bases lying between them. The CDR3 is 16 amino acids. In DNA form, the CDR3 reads TGTGCCAGCAGTGTGGGGCAGGGTTATAGCAATCAGCCCCAGCATTTT. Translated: CASSVGQGYSNQPQHF.

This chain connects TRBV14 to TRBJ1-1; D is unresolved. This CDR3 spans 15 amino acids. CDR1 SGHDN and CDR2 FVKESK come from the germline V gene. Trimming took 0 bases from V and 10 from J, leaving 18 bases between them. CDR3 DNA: TGTGCCAGCAGCCAAGACCTCCGGGATTACAGTGGAGCTTTCTTT. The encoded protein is CASSQDLRDYSGAFF.

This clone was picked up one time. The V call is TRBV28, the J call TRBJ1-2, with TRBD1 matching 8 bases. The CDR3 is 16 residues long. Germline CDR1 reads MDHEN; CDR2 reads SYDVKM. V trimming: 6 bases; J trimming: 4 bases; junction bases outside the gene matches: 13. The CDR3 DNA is TGTGCCAGCAGACGTAAAGGACCCGGGACAGGCTATGGCTACACCTTC. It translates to CASRRKGPGTGYGYTF.

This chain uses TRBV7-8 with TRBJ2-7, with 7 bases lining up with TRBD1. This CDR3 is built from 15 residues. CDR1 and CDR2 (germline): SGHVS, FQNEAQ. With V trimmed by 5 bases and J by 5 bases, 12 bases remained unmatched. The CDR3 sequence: CASSPLGMTGHEQYF. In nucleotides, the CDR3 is TGTGCCAGCAGCCCCCTCGGGATGACAGGGCACGAGCAGTACTTC.

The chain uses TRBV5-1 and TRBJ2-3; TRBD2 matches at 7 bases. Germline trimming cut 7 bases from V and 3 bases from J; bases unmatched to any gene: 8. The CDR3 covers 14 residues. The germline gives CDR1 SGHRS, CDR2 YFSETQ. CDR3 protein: CASEGGSRTDTQYF. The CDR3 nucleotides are TGCGCCAGCGAGGGAGGGAGTCGGACAGATACGCAGTATTTT.

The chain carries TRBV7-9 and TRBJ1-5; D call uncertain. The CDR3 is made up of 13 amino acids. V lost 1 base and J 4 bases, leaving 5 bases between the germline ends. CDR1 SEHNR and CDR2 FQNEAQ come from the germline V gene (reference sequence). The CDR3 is CASSLESNQPQHF. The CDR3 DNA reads TGTGCCAGCAGCTTAGAATCGAATCAGCCCCAGCATTTT.

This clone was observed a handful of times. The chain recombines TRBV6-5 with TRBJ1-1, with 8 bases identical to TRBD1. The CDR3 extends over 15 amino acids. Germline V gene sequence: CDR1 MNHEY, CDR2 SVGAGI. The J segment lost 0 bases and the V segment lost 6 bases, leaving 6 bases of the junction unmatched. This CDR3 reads CASRQGVAMNTEAFF. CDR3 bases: TGTGCCAGCAGACAGGGGGTAGCCATGAACACTGAAGCTTTCTTT.

This CDR3 reads CAILRGQGTAWPEAFF. The CDR3, as DNA: TGTGCCATCCTAAGGGGACAGGGGACTGCCTGGCCTGAAGCTTTCTTT. This chain links TRBV2 with TRBJ1-1, with TRBD1 matching 10 bases. The germline CDR1 and CDR2 sequences are SNHLY and FYNNEI. This CDR3 region has 16 residues. Unmatched junction bases numbered 17, after V lost 10 bases and J lost 6 bases.

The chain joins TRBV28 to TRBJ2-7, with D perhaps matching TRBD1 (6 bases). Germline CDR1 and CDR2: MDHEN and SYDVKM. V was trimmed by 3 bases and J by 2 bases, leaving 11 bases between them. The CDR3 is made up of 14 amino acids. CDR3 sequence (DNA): TGTGCCAGCAGTTTCCAGGGGATCCCCTACGAGCAGTACTTC. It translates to CASSFQGIPYEQYF.

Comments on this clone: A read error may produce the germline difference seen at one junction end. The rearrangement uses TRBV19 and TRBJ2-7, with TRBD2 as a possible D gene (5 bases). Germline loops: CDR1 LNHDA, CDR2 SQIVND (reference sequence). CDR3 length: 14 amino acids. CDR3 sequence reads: CAGSRSEGDYEQYF. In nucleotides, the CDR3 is TGTGCCGGTAGCCGGTCTGAGGGAGACTACGAGCAGTACTTC. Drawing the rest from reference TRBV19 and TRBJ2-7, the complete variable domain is DGGITQSPKYLFRKEGQNVTLSCEQNLNHDAMYWYRQDPGQGLRLIYYSQIVNDFQKGDIAEGYSVSREKKESFPLTVTSAQKNPTAFYLCAGSRSEGDYEQYFGPGTRLTVT.

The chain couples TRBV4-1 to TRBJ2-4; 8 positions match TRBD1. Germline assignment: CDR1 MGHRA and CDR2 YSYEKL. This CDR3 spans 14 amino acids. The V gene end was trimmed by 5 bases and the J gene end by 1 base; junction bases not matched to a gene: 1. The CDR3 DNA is TGCGCCAGCAGCAACAGGGGGGCCAAAAACATTCAGTACTTC. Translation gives CASSNRGAKNIQYF.

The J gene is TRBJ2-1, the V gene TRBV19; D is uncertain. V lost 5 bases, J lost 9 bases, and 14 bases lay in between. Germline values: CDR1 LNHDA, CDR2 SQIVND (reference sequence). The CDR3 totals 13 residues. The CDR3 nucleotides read TGTGCCAGTAGTCTCACAGAAAATATTGAGCAGTTCTTC. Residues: CASSLTENIEQFF.

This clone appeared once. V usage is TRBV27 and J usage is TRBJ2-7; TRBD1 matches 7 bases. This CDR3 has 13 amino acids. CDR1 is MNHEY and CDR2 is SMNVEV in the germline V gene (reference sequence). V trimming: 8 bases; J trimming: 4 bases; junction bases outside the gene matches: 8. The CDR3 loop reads CASLDRTGYEQYF. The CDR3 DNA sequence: TGTGCCAGCCTCGACAGGACAGGTTACGAGCAGTACTTC.

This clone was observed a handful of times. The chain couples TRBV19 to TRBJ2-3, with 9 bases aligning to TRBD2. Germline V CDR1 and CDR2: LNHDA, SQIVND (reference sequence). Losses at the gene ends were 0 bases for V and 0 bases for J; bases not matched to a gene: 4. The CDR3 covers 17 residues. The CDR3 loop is CASSIEGLAPSTDTQYF. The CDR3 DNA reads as TGTGCCAGTAGTATAGAAGGACTAGCGCCGAGCACAGATACGCAGTATTTT.

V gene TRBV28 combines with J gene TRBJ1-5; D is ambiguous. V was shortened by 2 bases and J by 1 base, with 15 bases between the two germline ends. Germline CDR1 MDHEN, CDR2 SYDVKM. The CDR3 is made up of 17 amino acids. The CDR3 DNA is TGTGCCAGCAGTTTAACAACAGATCACGCCAGCAATCAGCCCCAGCATTTT. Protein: CASSLTTDHASNQPQHF. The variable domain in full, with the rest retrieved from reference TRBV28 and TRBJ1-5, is DVKVTQSSRYLVKRTGEKVFLECVQDMDHENMFWYRQDPGLGLRLIYFSYDVKMKEKGDIPEGYSVSREKKERFSLILESASTNQTSMYLCASSLTTDHASNQPQHFGDGTRLSIL.